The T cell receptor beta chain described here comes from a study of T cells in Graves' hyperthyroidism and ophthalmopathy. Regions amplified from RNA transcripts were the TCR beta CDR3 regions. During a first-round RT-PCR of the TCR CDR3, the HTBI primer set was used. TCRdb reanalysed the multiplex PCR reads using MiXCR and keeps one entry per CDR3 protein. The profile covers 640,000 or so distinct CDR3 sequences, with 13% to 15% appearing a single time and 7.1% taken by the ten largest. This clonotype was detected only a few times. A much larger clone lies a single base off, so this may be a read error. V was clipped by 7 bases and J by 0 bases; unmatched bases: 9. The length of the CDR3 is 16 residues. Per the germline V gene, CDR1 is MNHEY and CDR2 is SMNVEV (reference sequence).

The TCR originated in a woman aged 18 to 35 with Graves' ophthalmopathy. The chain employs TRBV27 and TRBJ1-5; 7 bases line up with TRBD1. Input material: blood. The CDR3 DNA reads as TGTGCCAGCACCCGACACCAGGGGGATAGCAATCAGCCCCAGCATTTT. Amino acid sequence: CASTRHQGDSNQPQHF.